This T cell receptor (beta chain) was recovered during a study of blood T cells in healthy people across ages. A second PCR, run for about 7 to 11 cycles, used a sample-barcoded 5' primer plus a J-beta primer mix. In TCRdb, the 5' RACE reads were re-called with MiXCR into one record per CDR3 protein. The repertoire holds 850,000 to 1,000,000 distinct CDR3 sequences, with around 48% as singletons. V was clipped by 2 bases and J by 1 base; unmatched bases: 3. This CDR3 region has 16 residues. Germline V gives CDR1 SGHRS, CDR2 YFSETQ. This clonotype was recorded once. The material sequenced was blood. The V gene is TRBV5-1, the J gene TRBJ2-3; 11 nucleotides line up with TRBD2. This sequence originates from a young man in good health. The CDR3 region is CASSFSGLAGTDTQYF. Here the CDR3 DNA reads TGCGCCAGCAGCTTCTCGGGACTAGCGGGCACAGATACGCAGTATTTT.